One and the same sample provided the 12 T cell receptor beta chains below, sequenced in a study of blood T cell repertoires in COVID-19. Assay used: immunoSEQ multiplex PCR; TCRdb lists only in-frame clones, some missing. The table includes 140,000 to 150,000 clones, roughly 84% detected once. The specimen sequenced was PBMCs or T cells enriched from blood (not recorded which). The receptors come from a woman between 45 and 60 years old who had been exposed to COVID-19.

This rearrangement joins TRBV11-3 to TRBJ1-6; D is perhaps TRBD1 (5 bases). The V end was cut by 0 bases, the J end by 0 bases, with 15 bases between. The CDR3 runs 19 residues. Germline values: CDR1 SGHNT, CDR2 YENEEA. The CDR3 DNA sequence: TGTGCCAGCAGCTTAGAAGGTATTGGGGGGGTCTCCTATAATTCACCCCTCCACTTT. Its translation: CASSLEGIGGVSYNSPLHF.

The chain is built from TRBV18 and TRBJ1-1; TRBD1 is a possible D gene (5 bases). The ends were cut back, 4 bases at V and 2 bases at J, with 14 bases in the middle. This CDR3 spans 15 amino acids. Germline V gene data show CDR1 as KGHSH and CDR2 as LQKENI. CDR3 sequence reads: CASSLDQGKNTEAFF. In DNA form, the CDR3 reads TGTGCCAGCTCACTCGACCAGGGTAAAAACACTGAAGCTTTCTTT.

V is TRBV20-1 and J is TRBJ1-1; no firm D call. This CDR3 has 11 residues. CDR1 and CDR2 (germline): DFQATT, SNEGSKA (reference sequence). Between the trimmed V and J ends, which lost 7 bases and 1 base, there was a span of 7 bases. The CDR3 sequence is CSVWQNTEAFF. The DNA for the CDR3 is TGCAGTGTTTGGCAGAACACTGAAGCTTTCTTT.

The V gene is TRBV6-5, the J gene TRBJ1-2; a weak D match, TRBD1 (5 bases). Trimming pared 8 bases from V and 4 bases from J, leaving 17 bases between. This CDR3 region has 14 residues. Germline CDR1 and CDR2: MNHEY and SVGAGI. CDR3 in DNA: TGTGCCAGCCAAGGGGCGGGAACGGGCTATGGCTACACCTTC. It yields the protein CASQGAGTGYGYTF.

The gene calls are TRBV5-6 and TRBJ1-5; unclear D gene. The CDR3 contains 10 residues. V lost 9 bases and J lost 5, with 6 bases in between. CDR1 SGHDT and CDR2 YYEEEE come from the germline V gene. CDR3 DNA: TGTGCCATTTCCGATCAGCCCCAGCATTTT. This translates into CAISDQPQHF.

The chain couples TRBV5-6 to TRBJ1-1; 11 bases align to TRBD1. Germline V CDR1 and CDR2: SGHDT, YYEEEE. V shed 4 bases, J shed 5 bases, and the junction held 7 bases outside the gene matches. This CDR3 is 15 amino acids long. CDR3 protein: CASSPRTGGRTEAFF. CDR3 sequence (DNA): TGTGCCAGCAGCCCCCGGACAGGGGGCAGGACTGAAGCTTTCTTT.

This chain joins TRBV7-2 and TRBJ2-3, with TRBD2 identical over 7 bases. The CDR3 has 16 residues. The germline CDR1 and CDR2 sequences are SGHTA and FQGNSA. V shed 5 bases and J 5 bases; nucleotides not matched to a gene: 13. The CDR3 spells CASSIQGLPPGDTQYF. CDR3 nucleotide sequence: TGTGCCAGCAGCATCCAGGGACTACCTCCCGGAGATACGCAGTATTTT.

The CDR3 bases are TGTGCCAGCAGTAGGGGCCTTCTAACTAACTATGGCTACACCTTC. Amino acids: CASSRGLLTNYGYTF. This chain joins TRBV6-5 and TRBJ1-2; D possibly corresponds to TRBD1 (5 bases). The CDR3 totals 15 residues. Looked up from germline, CDR1 is MNHEY and CDR2 is SVGAGI. Trimming stripped 5 bases from V and 0 bases from J, with 13 bases between.

The chain uses TRBV4-3 and TRBJ2-3; D is uncertain. The CDR3 is 15 residues long. V was trimmed by 0 bases and J by 0 bases, leaving 7 bases between them. Looked up from germline, CDR1 is LGHNA and CDR2 is YSLEER. The CDR3 nucleotides are TGCGCCAGCAGCCAAGATGGCGGCAGCACAGATACGCAGTATTTT. This encodes CASSQDGGSTDTQYF.

The V call is TRBV5-4, the J call TRBJ2-2; TRBD2 agrees at 8 bases. The CDR3 length is 14 residues. Unmatched junction bases numbered 6, after V lost 5 bases and J lost 6 bases. Germline CDR1 is SGHNT and CDR2 is YYREEE (reference sequence). CDR3 nucleotides: TGTGCCAGCAGTGGAGCGGGAGTCCCCGGGGAGCTGTTTTTT. This sequence encodes CASSGAGVPGELFF.

V gene TRBV6-5 combines with J gene TRBJ2-5; 10 bases fit TRBD2. Germline CDR1 and CDR2: MNHEY and SVGAGI. The CDR3 has 15 residues. The DNA for the CDR3 is TGTGCTACTAAGCGGGGGGGCGGCACCCCGGAGACCCAGTACTTC. Translation gives CATKRGGGTPETQYF.

The rearrangement links TRBV7-9 to TRBJ1-1, with 10 bases lining up with TRBD1. The V gene's germline CDR1 is SEHNR and CDR2 FQNEAQ (reference sequence). The J segment lost 4 bases and the V segment lost 4 bases, leaving 6 bases of the junction unmatched. This CDR3 has 15 residues. In DNA, the CDR3 is TGTGCCAGCAGCTCGAGACAGGGGGCGGCCACTGAAGCTTTCTTT. This encodes CASSSRQGAATEAFF.